This passage covers 30 T cell receptor beta chains from one sample sequenced in a study of human T cells and chemical hapten exposure. Unseparated into fractions, whole blood served as the source from which total RNA was extracted. In the library, unique molecular identifiers were attached to individual cDNA molecules. TCRdb used MiXCR to reprocess the reads, holding one entry per CDR3 protein. The sample lists about 120,000 distinct CDR3 sequences; less than 10% were seen once. The sample was whole blood. The source is a human donor in good health. Some clones in this sample may be carry-over from other donors' samples.

The J gene is TRBJ2-7, the V gene TRBV7-8; D unclear. Trimming shortened V by 5 bases and J by 5 bases, and 13 bases separated the two germline ends. From germline, CDR1 is SGHVS and CDR2 FQNEAQ. The CDR3 extends over 13 amino acids. The CDR3 sequence: CASSPRAGHEQYF. CDR3 nucleotide sequence: TGTGCCAGCAGCCCCCGGGCCGGGCACGAGCAGTACTTC.

This clonotype has just a few counts. This chain uses TRBV3-1 with TRBJ2-2; no reliable D call. V lost 2 bases, J lost 5 bases, and 9 bases lay in between. This CDR3 is 14 amino acids long. Germline-derived CDR1 and CDR2 are LGHDT and YNNKEL (reference sequence). The CDR3 loop is CASSQWEGTGELFF. Here the CDR3 DNA reads TGTGCCAGCAGCCAATGGGAAGGGACCGGGGAGCTGTTTTTT.

This clonotype was observed many times. This chain joins TRBV7-9 and TRBJ2-3; TRBD1 agrees at 10 bases. The CDR3 totals 18 residues. Germline CDR1 is SEHNR and CDR2 is FQNEAQ (reference sequence). With 3 bases clipped from V and 5 bases from J, the junction kept 14 bases outside the gene matches. CDR3: CASSFPPADRGLRDTQYF. The CDR3 region has the DNA TGTGCCAGCAGCTTCCCGCCTGCCGACAGGGGGCTACGAGATACGCAGTATTTT. Combining the CDR3 with reference TRBV7-9 and TRBJ2-3 gives the whole variable domain DTGVSQNPRHKITKRGQNVTFRCDPISEHNRLYWYRQTLGQGPEFLTYFQNEAQLEKSRLLSDRFSAERPKGSFSTLEIQRTEQGDSAMYLCASSFPPADRGLRDTQYFGPGTRLTVL.

This clonotype was counted only a few times. The genes are TRBV20-1 and TRBJ2-7; 12 nucleotides match TRBD2. J gave up 4 bases and V 6 bases, and 4 bases lay outside the gene matches. CDR3 length equals 13 residues. CDR1 is DFQATT, CDR2 SNEGSKA, per germline (reference sequence). This chain's CDR3 is CSAETSGGYEQYF. The CDR3 DNA is TGCAGTGCAGAAACTAGCGGGGGGTACGAGCAGTACTTC.

At least ten counts were recorded for this clonotype. The chain combines TRBV12-3 or TRBV12-4 with TRBJ1-5; 7 nucleotides agree with TRBD1. The CDR3 totals 14 residues. The junction had 5 bases not matched to a gene; V was cut back by 2 bases and J by 7 bases. CDR3 DNA: TGTGCCAGCAGTTTAATACAGGGGAACCAGCCCCAGCATTTT. Residues: CASSLIQGNQPQHF.

This clonotype was observed many times. The CDR3 sequence is CASSPSPQVPGANVLTF. CDR3 sequence (DNA): TGTGCCAGCAGCCCGAGCCCCCAGGTCCCTGGGGCCAACGTCCTGACTTTC. The chain is built from TRBV6-5 and TRBJ2-6; D is unclear. Between the trimmed V and J ends, which lost 6 bases and 2 bases, there was a span of 17 bases. The CDR3 contains 17 residues. Germline CDR1 and CDR2: MNHEY and SVGAGI.

V gene TRBV2 combines with J gene TRBJ2-2, with D hard to call. Germline V gene data show CDR1 as SNHLY and CDR2 as FYNNEI. With 0 bases removed from V and 4 bases from J, the gap between germline ends came to 3 bases. The CDR3 is 13 residues long. The CDR3 here is CASSEAITGELFF. The CDR3 bases are TGTGCCAGCAGTGAAGCCATCACCGGGGAGCTGTTTTTT.

To note about this clonotype: A much larger clone differs from this one at a single base, so this may be a read error. V gene TRBV5-1 combines with J gene TRBJ1-4; D possibly corresponds to TRBD1 (5 bases). V dropped 0 bases and J dropped 0 bases, with 9 bases sitting between them. The CDR3 contains 16 residues. Germline lookup yields CDR1 SGHRS and CDR2 YFSETQ. The DNA of the CDR3 is TGCGCCAGCAGCTTGGGTGCGGGGGCAACTAATGAAAAACTGTTTTTT. Translation: CASSLGAGATNEKLFF.

This clonotype came up many times. The V and J genes are TRBV6-2 or TRBV6-3 and TRBJ1-5; D is possibly TRBD1 (6 bases). Germline CDR1 and CDR2: MNHEY and SVGEGT. With 4 bases removed from V and 5 bases from J, the gap between germline ends came to 15 bases. The CDR3 covers 15 residues. CDR3 residues: CASSSEQGTYQPQHF. Here the CDR3 DNA reads TGTGCCAGCAGTTCCGAACAGGGAACTTATCAGCCCCAGCATTTT.

This clonotype was observed many times. The chain has TRBV20-1 and TRBJ2-1, with D possibly being TRBD2 (5 bases). CDR1 is DFQATT, CDR2 SNEGSKA, per germline (reference sequence). V was clipped by 4 bases and J by 1 base, with 17 bases between them. This CDR3 comprises 16 residues. In nucleotides, the CDR3 is TGCAGTGCTATTCCCTCCTGGCGGGTATCCTACAATGAGCAGTTCTTC. Protein sequence: CSAIPSWRVSYNEQFF.

This clonotype showed up just a few times. This rearrangement joins TRBV10-3 to TRBJ2-3, with TRBD1 identical over 8 bases. Germline CDR1 ENHRY, CDR2 SYGVKD. V dropped 4 bases and J dropped 0; count of bases not matched to a gene: 3. This CDR3 has 15 residues. CDR3 DNA: TGTGCCATCAGTGTGACAGGGGAAAGCACAGATACGCAGTATTTT. Translated: CAISVTGESTDTQYF.

This clonotype was seen a handful of times. This rearrangement joins TRBV25-1 to TRBJ2-7, with a possible D match to TRBD2 (6 bases). CDR3 length equals 14 residues. The germline V gene has CDR1 MGHDK and CDR2 SYGVNS. The V gene lost 3 bases and the J gene lost 3 bases, with 12 bases spanning the gap. In DNA form, the CDR3 reads TGTGCCAGCAGTGAGCGACTAGGCAGCTACGAGCAGTACTTC. Translation: CASSERLGSYEQYF.

This clonotype was counted only a few times. V usage is TRBV5-6 and J usage is TRBJ1-4; D is unresolved. Between the trimmed V and J ends, which lost 3 bases and 8 bases, there was a span of 14 bases. Looked up from germline, CDR1 is SGHDT and CDR2 is YYEEEE. CDR3 length: 14 residues. In nucleotides, the CDR3 is TGTGCCAGCAGCTCCCACCAAGCCCCGGAAAAACTGTTTTTT. It specifies CASSSHQAPEKLFF.

In this sample, this clonotype turned up many times. This chain uses TRBV12-3 or TRBV12-4 with TRBJ2-5; D gene uncertain. Trimming stripped 1 base from V and 5 bases from J, with 2 bases between. CDR3 length: 11 amino acids. For the CDR3, the DNA is TGTGCCAGCAGTTTAGATGAGACCCAGTACTTC. Its translation: CASSLDETQYF.

A few counts support this clonotype. The chain joins TRBV20-1 to TRBJ2-5, with D hard to call. Germline-derived CDR1 and CDR2 are DFQATT and SNEGSKA (reference sequence). This CDR3 spans 13 amino acids. Trimming shortened V by 0 bases and J by 1 base, and 6 bases separated the two germline ends. CDR3 sequence (DNA): TGCAGTGCTAGAGATCTCAGCCAAGAGACCCAGTACTTC. It codes for CSARDLSQETQYF.

This clonotype has a count of ten or more. The chain has TRBV7-2 and TRBJ1-2; TRBD1 is a possible D gene (6 bases). The V and J ends lost 3 bases and 3 bases respectively, with 11 bases between them. The CDR3 loop spans 14 amino acids. The germline gives CDR1 SGHTA, CDR2 FQGNSA. CDR3 residues: CASSFSPGDYGYTF. The CDR3 DNA follows: TGTGCCAGCAGCTTCTCGCCAGGGGACTATGGCTACACCTTC.

This clonotype was found many times. The chain has TRBV18 and TRBJ2-3; D possibly corresponds to TRBD2 (5 bases). Germline assignment: CDR1 KGHSH and CDR2 LQKENI. This CDR3 contains 17 residues. The V end was cut by 2 bases, the J end by 5 bases, with 20 bases between. In DNA, the CDR3 is TGTGCCAGCTCACCATCCTCGAGCGGTCGTCCTGAAGATACGCAGTATTTT. It yields the protein CASSPSSSGRPEDTQYF.

This chain uses TRBV10-3 with TRBJ2-1; 13 bases map to TRBD2. CDR3 length: 18 residues. With V trimmed by 3 bases and J by 0 bases, 5 bases remained unmatched. Germline CDR1 is ENHRY and CDR2 is SYGVKD. In DNA form, the CDR3 reads TGTGCCATCAGTGACCCGGGACTAGCGGGGAGCTCCTACAATGAGCAGTTCTTC. It specifies CAISDPGLAGSSYNEQFF.

The V call is TRBV2, the J call TRBJ2-1; D gene uncertain. This CDR3 spans 15 amino acids. The V gene's germline CDR1 is SNHLY and CDR2 FYNNEI. Trimming took 4 bases from V and 4 from J, leaving 14 bases between them. CDR3 sequence: CASSGPPGAYNEQFF. The CDR3 DNA sequence: TGTGCCAGCAGTGGGCCTCCGGGCGCTTACAATGAGCAGTTCTTC.

This clonotype has at least ten counts. The chain carries TRBV12-3 or TRBV12-4 and TRBJ2-1; 7 nucleotides align to TRBD2. This CDR3 has 12 residues. CDR3 DNA sequence: TGTGCTAAGCGGGGCTACTACAATGAGCAGTTCTTC. Translation: CAKRGYYNEQFF.

The chain is built from TRBV7-9 and TRBJ2-1; 8 bases map to TRBD1. The germline CDR1 and CDR2 sequences are SEHNR and FQNEAQ (reference sequence). This CDR3 spans 17 amino acids. V gave up 0 bases and J gave up 6 bases; unmatched junction bases: 10. The CDR3 DNA sequence: TGTGCCAGCAGCTTAGCTGTGGACAGGGAAAGGGGCAATGAGCAGTTCTTC. This translates into CASSLAVDRERGNEQFF.

This clonotype turned up a few times. This sequence joins TRBV6-1 and TRBJ1-5; D unclear. Germline V CDR1 and CDR2: MNHNS, SASEGT. CDR3 length equals 12 residues. Trimming cost V 2 bases and J 6 bases, with 5 bases left between them. CDR3 sequence reads: CASSESRQPQHF. The DNA for the CDR3 is TGTGCCAGCAGTGAATCCCGTCAGCCCCAGCATTTT.

This clonotype appeared many times. The chain carries TRBV20-1 and TRBJ2-3; D unresolved. The CDR3 spans 11 residues. Germline V CDR1 and CDR2: DFQATT, SNEGSKA (reference sequence). The V end was cut by 6 bases, the J end by 5 bases, with 9 bases between. DNA of the CDR3: TGCAGTGCAGCGCTAGTAGATACGCAGTATTTT. Encoded protein: CSAALVDTQYF.

This clonotype has at least ten counts. This rearrangement joins TRBV27 to TRBJ2-7; a possible D gene is TRBD2 (5 bases). The CDR3 spans 13 residues. Trimming took off 3 bases at V and 5 bases at J, with 11 bases between the two ends. Germline-derived CDR1 and CDR2 are MNHEY and SMNVEV (reference sequence). The DNA of the CDR3 is TGTGCCAGCAGTTTTGGAGGTCTTAACGAGCAGTACTTC. As protein: CASSFGGLNEQYF.

The rearrangement joins TRBV6-2 or TRBV6-3 to TRBJ2-3; D possibly corresponds to TRBD2 (6 bases). The ends were cut back, 2 bases at V and 4 bases at J, with 16 bases in the middle. This CDR3 is built from 16 residues. Per the germline V gene, CDR1 is MNHEY and CDR2 is SVGEGT. The CDR3 protein is CASSYTDGTGPDTQYF. In DNA, the CDR3 is TGTGCCAGCAGTTACACCGATGGGACTGGGCCAGATACGCAGTATTTT.

The chain employs TRBV3-1 and TRBJ2-1; TRBD2 aligns across 9 bases. Trimming cost V 2 bases and J 6 bases; bases outside gene matches: 14. The CDR3 covers 18 residues. Per the germline V gene, CDR1 is LGHDT and CDR2 is YNNKEL (reference sequence). CDR3 nucleotides: TGTGCCAGCAGCCAAACCCCCAGCGGGAGGTCGGTGGTCAATGAGCAGTTCTTC. Translating gives CASSQTPSGRSVVNEQFF.

Comment on this clonotype: One end of the junction is discordant with germline, which a read error may explain. The chain joins TRBV27 to TRBJ2-2; possibly TRBD2 for D (6 bases). This CDR3 has 13 amino acids. Germline V gene data show CDR1 as MNHEY and CDR2 as SMNVEV (reference sequence). The CDR3 nucleotides read TGTGCCGGCAGTCTAGGTCGGGCCGCGGGACGAGTTTTT. This sequence encodes CAGSLGRAAGRVF.

This clonotype was detected many times. This chain connects TRBV20-1 to TRBJ2-2, with a possible D match to TRBD1 (6 bases). The V gene's germline CDR1 is DFQATT and CDR2 SNEGSKA (reference sequence). The CDR3 totals 15 residues. Trimming left V 0 bases short and J 6 bases short, with 14 bases between. This CDR3 reads CSARDSAGTPGELFF. The CDR3 DNA reads as TGCAGTGCTAGAGATTCAGCCGGGACACCCGGGGAGCTGTTTTTT.

This clonotype was recorded at least ten times. The rearrangement uses TRBV20-1 and TRBJ1-6; D not resolved. Trimming removed 1 base at V and 0 bases at J, with 13 bases between. The CDR3 runs 17 residues. CDR1 DFQATT and CDR2 SNEGSKA come from the germline V gene (reference sequence). The CDR3 DNA sequence: TGCAGTGCTAGAGCTATTGGAGGGAGCTCCTATAATTCACCCCTCCACTTT. Residues: CSARAIGGSSYNSPLHF.

In this sample, this clonotype turned up many times. This chain uses TRBV2 with TRBJ1-1; D uncertain. Trimming took off 6 bases at V and 1 base at J, with 15 bases between the two ends. The CDR3 runs to 15 residues. The germline V gene has CDR1 SNHLY and CDR2 FYNNEI. CDR3 protein: CASSGSFTANTEAFF. The CDR3 nucleotides read TGTGCCAGCAGCGGGTCATTTACAGCGAACACTGAAGCTTTCTTT.